This TCR beta chain is drawn from a study of CD8 T cells in ankylosing spondylitis. TCR beta libraries were made by quantitative 5'-RACE with molecular barcodes. A single record per CDR3 protein comes from TCRdb applying MiXCR to the 5' RACE reads. The table has 500,000 or so distinct CDR3 sequences, 5.3% seen once. Points from the study as a whole: There was a TCR beta motif, made of fewer than 10 highly homologous variants, that appeared characteristic of ankylosing spondylitis blood. A subset of motif variants has previously been described in the synovial fluid and blood of reactive arthritis.

This clonotype was counted ten times or more. The antigen remains undetermined. There are 15 residues in the CDR3. V was clipped by 1 base and J by 5 bases, with 11 bases between them. Germline-derived CDR1 and CDR2 are SGHVS and FNYEAQ. The sequenced sample was blood, either unsorted or a sorted T cell fraction (not recorded which). The TCR originated in a male donor with ankylosing spondylitis. This rearrangement joins TRBV7-6 to TRBJ2-2; D might be TRBD2 (5 bases). In DNA, the CDR3 is TGTGCCAGCAGCTTAGTTGAGGAGCGGACCGGGGAGCTGTTTTTT. As protein: CASSLVEERTGELFF. The variable domain in full, completed from reference TRBV7-6 and TRBJ2-2, reads GAGVSQSPRYKVTKRGQDVALRCDPISGHVSLYWYRQALGQGPEFLTYFNYEAQQDKSGLPNDRFSAERPEGSISTLTIQRTEQRDSAMYRCASSLVEERTGELFFGEGSRLTVL.